This T cell receptor beta chain was retrieved from a study of Ad26.COV2.S vaccination and SARS-CoV-2 variants. Treatment here: approximately 18 received Ad26.COV2.S at low or high dose, single or two shots; five or six received placebo; per-sample allocation not given. Collection of samples fell on day 63 after the first vaccine or placebo injection. Germline V CDR1 and CDR2: SGHAT, FQNNGV. The CDR3 is made up of 16 amino acids. V dropped 0 bases and J dropped 2 bases, with 13 bases sitting between them. Some clones are missing from TCRdb's copy, which holds only in-frame ones; the method was immunoSEQ multiplex PCR. This sample has some 340,000 clones, with roughly 80% found just once.

The chain links TRBV11-2 to TRBJ2-5, with D perhaps TRBD1 or TRBD2 (6 bases each). The source material was peripheral blood, sampled in a trial of Ad26.COV2.S vaccine versus placebo. The source is a person aged 18 to 65 who received the Ad26.COV2.S COVID-19 vaccine or a placebo. The CDR3 coding sequence is TGTGCCAGCAGCTTAGAAGTTCCGGGGGCACAAGAGACCCAGTACTTC. Its translation is CASSLEVPGAQETQYF. Combining the CDR3 with reference TRBV11-2 and TRBJ2-5 gives the whole variable domain EAGVAQSPRYKIIEKRQSVAFWCNPISGHATLYWYQQILGQGPKLLIQFQNNGVVDDSQLPKDRFSAERLKGVDSTLKIQPAKLEDSAVYLCASSLEVPGAQETQYFGPGTRLLVL.